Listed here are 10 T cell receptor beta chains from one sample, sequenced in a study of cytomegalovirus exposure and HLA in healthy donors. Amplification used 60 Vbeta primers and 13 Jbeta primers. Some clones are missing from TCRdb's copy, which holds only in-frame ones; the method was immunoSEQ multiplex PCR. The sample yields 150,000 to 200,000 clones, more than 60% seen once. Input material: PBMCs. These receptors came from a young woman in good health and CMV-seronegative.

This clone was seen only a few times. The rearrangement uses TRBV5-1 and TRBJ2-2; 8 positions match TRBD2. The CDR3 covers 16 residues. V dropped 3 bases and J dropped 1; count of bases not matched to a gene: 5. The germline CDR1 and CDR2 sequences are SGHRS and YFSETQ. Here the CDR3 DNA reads TGCGCCAGCAGCTCTAGACTAGCGCTGAACACCGGGGAGCTGTTTTTT. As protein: CASSSRLALNTGELFF.

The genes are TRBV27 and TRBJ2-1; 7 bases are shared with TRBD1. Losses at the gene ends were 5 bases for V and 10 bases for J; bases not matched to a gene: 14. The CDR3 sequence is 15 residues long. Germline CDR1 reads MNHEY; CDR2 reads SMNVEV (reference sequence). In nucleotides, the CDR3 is TGTGCCAGCAGTCTCTCCGGGACAGTAAATTTGGAGCAGTTCTTC. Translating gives CASSLSGTVNLEQFF.

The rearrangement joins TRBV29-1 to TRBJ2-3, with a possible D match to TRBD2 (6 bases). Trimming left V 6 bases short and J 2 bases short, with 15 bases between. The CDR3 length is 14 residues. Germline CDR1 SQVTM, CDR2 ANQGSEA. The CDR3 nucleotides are TGCAGCGTGGGGGGTTACGGTTTCACAGATACGCAGTATTTT. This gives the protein CSVGGYGFTDTQYF.

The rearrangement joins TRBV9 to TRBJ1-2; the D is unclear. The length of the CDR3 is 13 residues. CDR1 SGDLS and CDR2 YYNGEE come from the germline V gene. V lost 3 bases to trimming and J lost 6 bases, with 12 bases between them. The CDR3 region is CASSADSYDGYTF. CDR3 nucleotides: TGTGCCAGCAGCGCAGACTCCTACGATGGCTACACCTTC.

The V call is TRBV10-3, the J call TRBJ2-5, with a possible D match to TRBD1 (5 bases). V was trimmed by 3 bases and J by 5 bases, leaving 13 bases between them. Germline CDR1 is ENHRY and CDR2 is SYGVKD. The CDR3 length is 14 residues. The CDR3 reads CAISEDSLGETQYF. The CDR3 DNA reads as TGTGCCATCAGTGAAGACAGCCTTGGGGAGACCCAGTACTTC.

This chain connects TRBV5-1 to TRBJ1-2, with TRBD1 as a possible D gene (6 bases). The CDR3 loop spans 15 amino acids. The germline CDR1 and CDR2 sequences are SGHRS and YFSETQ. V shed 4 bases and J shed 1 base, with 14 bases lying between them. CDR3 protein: CASSLTSGVNYGYTF. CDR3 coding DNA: TGCGCCAGCAGCCTAACCTCAGGGGTTAACTATGGCTACACCTTC.

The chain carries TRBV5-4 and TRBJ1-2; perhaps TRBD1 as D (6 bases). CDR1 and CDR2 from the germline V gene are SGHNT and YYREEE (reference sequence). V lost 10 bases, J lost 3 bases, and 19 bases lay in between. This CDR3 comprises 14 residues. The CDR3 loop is CAGLRGGTHYGYTF. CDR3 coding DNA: TGTGCCGGCCTTAGGGGGGGGACACACTATGGCTACACCTTC.

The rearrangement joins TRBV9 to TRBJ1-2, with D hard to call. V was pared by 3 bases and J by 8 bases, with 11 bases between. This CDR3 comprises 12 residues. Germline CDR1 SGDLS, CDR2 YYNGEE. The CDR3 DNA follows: TGTGCCAGCAGCGCCCACCCACAAGGCTACACCTTC. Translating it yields CASSAHPQGYTF.

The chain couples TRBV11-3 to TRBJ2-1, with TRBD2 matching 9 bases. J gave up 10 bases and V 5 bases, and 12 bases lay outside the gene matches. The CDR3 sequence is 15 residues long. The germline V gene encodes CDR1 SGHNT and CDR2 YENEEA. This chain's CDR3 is CASSPGVAGEREQFF. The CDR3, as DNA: TGTGCCAGCAGCCCAGGGGTAGCGGGGGAGCGAGAGCAGTTCTTC. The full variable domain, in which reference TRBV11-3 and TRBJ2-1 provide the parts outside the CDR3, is EAGVVQSPRYKIIEKKQPVAFWCNPISGHNTLYWYLQNLGQGPELLIRYENEEAVDDSQLPKDRFSAERLKGVDSTLKIQPAELGDSAVYLCASSPGVAGEREQFFGPGTRLTVL.

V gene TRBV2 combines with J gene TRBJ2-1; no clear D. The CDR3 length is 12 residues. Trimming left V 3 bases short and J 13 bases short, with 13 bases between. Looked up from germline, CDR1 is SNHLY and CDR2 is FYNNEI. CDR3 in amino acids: CASSEWPTLQFF. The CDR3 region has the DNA TGTGCCAGCAGTGAGTGGCCAACCCTCCAGTTCTTC.